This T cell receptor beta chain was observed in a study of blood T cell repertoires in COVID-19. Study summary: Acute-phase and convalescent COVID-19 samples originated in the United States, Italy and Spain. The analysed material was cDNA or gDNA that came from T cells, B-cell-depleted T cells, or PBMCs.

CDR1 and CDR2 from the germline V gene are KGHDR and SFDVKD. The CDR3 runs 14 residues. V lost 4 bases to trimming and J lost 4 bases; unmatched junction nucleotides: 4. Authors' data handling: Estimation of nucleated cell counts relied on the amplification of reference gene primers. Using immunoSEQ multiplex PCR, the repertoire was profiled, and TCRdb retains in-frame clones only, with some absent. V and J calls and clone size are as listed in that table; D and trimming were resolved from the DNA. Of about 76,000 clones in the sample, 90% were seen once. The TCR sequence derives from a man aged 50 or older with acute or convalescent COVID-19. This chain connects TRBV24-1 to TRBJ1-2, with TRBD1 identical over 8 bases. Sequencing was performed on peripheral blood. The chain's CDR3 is CATSDPDRGYGYTF. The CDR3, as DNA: TGTGCCACCAGTGACCCAGACAGGGGCTATGGCTACACCTTC.